The 23 T cell receptor beta chains in this list originate from one sample, sequenced in a study of breast tumors, draining lymph nodes, adjacent tissues. A single record per CDR3 protein comes from TCRdb applying MiXCR to the multiplex PCR reads. The sample contains roughly 32,000 distinct CDR3 sequences, roughly 32% of which appear only once. Input material: breast tumor tissue. These receptors came from a female donor with breast cancer. Some clones in this sample may be carry-over from other donors' samples.

This clonotype was seen more than once but under ten times. J is TRBJ1-2 and V is TRBV28; D may be TRBD1 (5 bases). Trimming pared 3 bases from V and 7 bases from J, leaving 9 bases between. Germline lookup yields CDR1 MDHEN and CDR2 SYDVKM. The CDR3 loop spans 12 amino acids. CDR3 sequence (DNA): TGTGCCAGCAGTTTGTCGGGGGGTGGCTACACCTTC. It is translated as CASSLSGGGYTF.

This clonotype was observed many times. The chain uses TRBV20-1 and TRBJ2-7; 10 nucleotides align to TRBD2. V lost 4 bases to trimming and J lost 7 bases; unmatched junction nucleotides: 13. Germline V CDR1 and CDR2: DFQATT, SNEGSKA (reference sequence). The CDR3 has 15 residues. The CDR3 sequence: CSANNPPAGGNEQYF. Written as DNA, the CDR3 is TGCAGTGCTAATAATCCGCCAGCGGGAGGGAATGAGCAGTACTTC.

This clonotype occurred many times. V is TRBV2 and J is TRBJ2-7; 8 nucleotides align to TRBD1. CDR3 size: 12 residues. V was clipped by 6 bases and J by 7 bases; unmatched bases: 5. Germline lookup yields CDR1 SNHLY and CDR2 FYNNEI. This CDR3 reads CASSLRGREQYF. As DNA, the CDR3 is TGTGCCAGCAGCCTCAGGGGGCGAGAGCAGTACTTC.

This clonotype was detected ten times or more. V gene TRBV12-3 or TRBV12-4 combines with J gene TRBJ2-7, with 9 bases identical to TRBD1. Trimming removed 6 bases from V and 5 bases from J; junction bases left unmatched: 8. CDR3 length: 14 amino acids. The CDR3 DNA is TGTGCCAGCAGAAACAGGGGGCTGAGCGACGAGCAGTACTTC. Its protein is CASRNRGLSDEQYF.

The CDR3 is CASSKRRDFSGNTIYF. The DNA for the CDR3 is TGCGCCAGCAGCAAGAGACGGGACTTTTCTGGAAACACCATATATTTT. The chain carries TRBV5-1 and TRBJ1-3; D might be TRBD1 (5 bases). Per germline, CDR1 SGHRS and CDR2 YFSETQ. This CDR3 has 16 amino acids. V lost 4 bases to trimming and J lost 1 base, with 15 bases between them.

This clonotype showed up just a few times. The chain couples TRBV30 to TRBJ2-1; 11 bases fit TRBD2. Per germline, CDR1 GTSNPN and CDR2 SVGIG (reference sequence). The length of the CDR3 is 13 residues. J was trimmed by 3 bases and V by 5 bases; bases with no gene match: 0. The CDR3 DNA is TGTGCCTGGGGACTAGCGGGCTACAATGAGCAGTTCTTC. It translates to CAWGLAGYNEQFF.

Concerning this clonotype itself: Being one base from a much bigger clone, this may be a read error. V usage is TRBV27 and J usage is TRBJ2-1; D not resolved. The germline V gene encodes CDR1 MNHEY and CDR2 SMNVEV (reference sequence). CDR3 length equals 11 residues. This CDR3 reads CASSIYSEQFF. In DNA, the CDR3 is TGTGCCAGCAGTATCTACAGTGAGCAGTTCTTC.

This clonotype has a count of ten or more. The chain recombines TRBV5-1 with TRBJ2-1; 13 nucleotides agree with TRBD2. Looked up from germline, CDR1 is SGHRS and CDR2 is YFSETQ. The CDR3 has 16 amino acids. The V segment lost 4 bases and the J segment 1 base; nucleotides outside the gene matches: 2. CDR3 amino acids: CASSQTSGGSYNEQFF. CDR3 DNA sequence: TGCGCCAGCAGCCAGACTAGCGGGGGGTCCTACAATGAGCAGTTCTTC.

In its sample, this clonotype was seen many times. This chain uses TRBV4-2 with TRBJ2-3; 13 bases fit TRBD2. CDR3 length: 16 amino acids. The germline V gene has CDR1 LGHNA and CDR2 YNFKEQ. Trimming cost V 1 base and J 4 bases; bases outside gene matches: 2. CDR3 protein: CASSQGTSGSADTQYF. Written as DNA, the CDR3 is TGTGCCAGCAGCCAAGGGACTAGCGGGAGTGCAGATACGCAGTATTTT.

This clonotype was detected ten times or more. The rearrangement joins TRBV6-2 or TRBV6-3 to TRBJ2-5, with D maybe TRBD1 (7 bases). The V gene lost 5 bases and the J gene lost 1 base, with 14 bases spanning the gap. CDR3 length equals 15 residues. CDR1 is MNHEY, CDR2 SVGEGT, per germline. CDR3 nucleotides: TGTGCCAGCAGTCCAGGGGGGCATCTCCAAGAGACCCAGTACTTC. This codes for CASSPGGHLQETQYF.

This clonotype was seen ten or more times. This sequence joins TRBV7-9 and TRBJ2-1; 10 bases match TRBD1. CDR1 is SEHNR, CDR2 FQNEAQ, per germline (reference sequence). Losses at the gene ends were 5 bases for V and 3 bases for J; bases not matched to a gene: 4. The CDR3 has 15 residues. DNA of the CDR3: TGTGCCAGCAGCACAGGGACAGGGGACTACAATGAGCAGTTCTTC. It encodes CASSTGTGDYNEQFF.

In this sample, this clonotype turned up many times. This chain connects TRBV7-9 to TRBJ2-3; tentatively, D is TRBD1 or TRBD2 (6 bases each). The CDR3 runs to 14 residues. The V end was cut by 1 base, the J end by 4 bases, with 9 bases between. Germline V gives CDR1 SEHNR, CDR2 FQNEAQ (reference sequence). Here the CDR3 reads CASSLDREADTQYF. CDR3 coding DNA: TGTGCCAGCAGCTTAGACAGGGAGGCAGATACGCAGTATTTT.

A remark on this clonotype: Here the CDR3 omits its conserved ending phenylalanine or tryptophan, so a read error is the likely source. This chain uses TRBV5-6 with TRBJ2-2; 9 nucleotides agree with TRBD2. The length of the CDR3 is 16 residues. Germline lookup yields CDR1 SGHDT and CDR2 YYEEEE. The CDR3 sequence: CASRAGGVANTGGLFL. DNA of the CDR3: TGTGCCAGCAGAGCGGGAGGAGTCGCGAACACCGGGGGGCTGTTTCTT.

This clonotype was seen ten or more times. CDR3 sequence (DNA): TGTGCCAGCAGCCTATCCGGCGGGACAGCGACTAACTATGGCTACACCTTC. This gives the protein CASSLSGGTATNYGYTF. This chain links TRBV7-2 with TRBJ1-2; 7 bases map to TRBD1. CDR1 and CDR2 from the germline V gene are SGHTA and FQGNSA. The CDR3 runs to 17 residues. V shed 5 bases and J 0 bases; nucleotides not matched to a gene: 12.

This clonotype was seen repeatedly, ten times or more. The chain uses TRBV27 and TRBJ2-7, with 8 bases aligning to TRBD1. Trimming took 0 bases from V and 3 from J; bases not matched to a gene: 4. This CDR3 is 15 amino acids long. Germline V gene sequence: CDR1 MNHEY, CDR2 SMNVEV (reference sequence). In DNA form, the CDR3 reads TGTGCCAGCAGTTTATCATGGGACAGGTACTACGAGCAGTACTTC. It codes for CASSLSWDRYYEQYF.

As to this clonotype: This clone may be a read error of a much larger clone one base away. This CDR3 fails to terminate in the conserved phenylalanine or tryptophan, so it likely reflects a read error. The rearrangement links TRBV4-1 to TRBJ1-4; D not resolved. CDR1 MGHRA and CDR2 YSYEKL come from the germline V gene. The CDR3 spans 15 residues. Trimming cost V 0 bases and J 8 bases, with 13 bases left between them. In DNA form, the CDR3 reads TGCGCCAGCAGCCAAGATCCCGGGTCAGGCGAAAAACTGTTTTTA. As protein: CASSQDPGSGEKLFL.

This clonotype was picked up many times. V is TRBV11-3 and J is TRBJ2-1, with D possibly TRBD2 on 6 matching bases. V lost 8 bases, J lost 9 bases, and 23 bases lay in between. Germline values: CDR1 SGHNT, CDR2 YENEEA. The CDR3 totals 15 residues. The CDR3 DNA sequence: TGTGCCAGCGACTCTACGGGAGCGGCTGGAGCTGAGCAGTTCTTC. Translation: CASDSTGAAGAEQFF. The full variable domain, its missing parts supplied by reference TRBV11-3 and TRBJ2-1, is EAGVVQSPRYKIIEKKQPVAFWCNPISGHNTLYWYLQNLGQGPELLIRYENEEAVDDSQLPKDRFSAERLKGVDSTLKIQPAELGDSAVYLCASDSTGAAGAEQFFGPGTRLTVL.

This chain uses TRBV30 with TRBJ1-2; TRBD1 matches at 7 bases. Germline V CDR1 and CDR2: GTSNPN, SVGIG (reference sequence). Trimming cost V 2 bases and J 7 bases; bases outside gene matches: 7. The CDR3 totals 13 residues. CDR3: CAWSREQGSGYTF. Here the CDR3 DNA reads TGTGCCTGGAGTCGGGAACAGGGGTCTGGCTACACCTTC.

This clonotype has ten or more counts. The chain employs TRBV9 and TRBJ1-4; D gene ambiguous. The germline V gene encodes CDR1 SGDLS and CDR2 YYNGEE. This CDR3 contains 15 residues. Trimming took 0 bases from V and 5 from J, leaving 11 bases between them. The CDR3 sequence: CASSVGRVPNEKLFF. CDR3 DNA sequence: TGTGCCAGCAGCGTAGGGAGGGTCCCAAATGAAAAACTGTTTTTT.

About this clonotype itself: This clone may be a read error of a much larger clone one base away. The gene calls are TRBV25-1 and TRBJ2-6; D call uncertain. This CDR3 has 15 amino acids. Per the germline V gene, CDR1 is MGHDK and CDR2 is SYGVNS. CDR3 region: CASCESVSGANVLTF. The CDR3 bases are TGTGCCAGCTGTGAGTCCGTCTCTGGGGCCAACGTCCTGACTTTC. Based on the CDR3 plus reference TRBV25-1 and TRBJ2-6, the full variable domain is EADIYQTPRYLVIGTGKKITLECSQTMGHDKMYWYQQDPGMELHLIHYSYGVNSTEKGDLSSESTVSRIRTEHFPLTLESARPSHTSQYLCASCESVSGANVLTFGAGSRLTVL.

This chain joins TRBV28 and TRBJ2-1; no definite D call. CDR3 size: 13 residues. Germline V gene lookup returns CDR1 MDHEN and CDR2 SYDVKM. The V end lost 6 bases, the J end lost 10 bases, and 16 bases lay between the germline ends. Here the CDR3 DNA reads TGTGCCAGCAGCCTTCTCATTGGCTACGAGCAGTTCTTC. Amino acid sequence: CASSLLIGYEQFF.

This clonotype has at least ten counts. This chain joins TRBV5-1 and TRBJ2-2; 7 positions agree with TRBD1. Germline trimming cut 4 bases from V and 7 bases from J; bases unmatched to any gene: 10. CDR1 SGHRS and CDR2 YFSETQ come from the germline V gene. This CDR3 region has 15 residues. The CDR3 loop is CASSLTGQLNGELFF. DNA of the CDR3: TGCGCCAGCAGCCTGACAGGGCAGCTTAACGGGGAGCTGTTTTTT.

The J gene is TRBJ2-2, the V gene TRBV5-1, with D perhaps given as TRBD1 or TRBD2 (5 bases each). Trimming removed 3 bases at V and 5 bases at J, with 14 bases between. Germline V gene sequence: CDR1 SGHRS, CDR2 YFSETQ. The length of the CDR3 is 15 residues. The CDR3 region has the DNA TGCGCCAGCAGCTCCCTGGGGACCCCAACCGGGGAGCTGTTTTTT. This translates into CASSSLGTPTGELFF.